One T cell receptor beta chain is described in this entry. This CDR3 comprises 18 residues. The entry originates in a study of T cells after yellow fever vaccination. TCRdb used MiXCR to reprocess the 5' RACE reads, holding one entry per CDR3 protein. The sample yields around 310,000 distinct CDR3 sequences, more than 8.5% seen once. Specimen: PBMCs, collected on the day of the first yellow fever vaccination. The chain has TRBV21-1 and TRBJ2-7; whether TRBD1, the table's D call, matches the DNA was not checked. TRBV21-1 is marked as a pseudogene. The sequence came from a man between 18 and 29 years old who received the YFV17D yellow fever vaccine. Written as DNA, the CDR3 is TGTGCCAGCAGCAAAGAATTTCTCCCGGGAATTAAGGTCTACGAGCAGTACTTC. Amino acid sequence: CASSKEFLPGIKVYEQYF.